The 20 T cell receptor beta chains given below trace back to one sample, sequenced in a study of graft-versus-host responses after intestinal transplantation. Libraries were prepared by immunoSEQ multiplex PCR; TCRdb keeps only in-frame clonotypes and omits some of them. This table has about 82,000 clones, around 92% appearing once. For these TCRs, the target antigens are not known. The specimen was unstimulated CD4+ T cells sorted from spleen or lymph node cells, collected before intestinal transplant. The receptors were gathered from a human donor who received an intestinal transplant.

This clone was detected only once. The chain recombines TRBV30 with TRBJ1-1; D is perhaps TRBD1 (5 bases). Germline loops: CDR1 GTSNPN, CDR2 SVGIG (reference sequence). Deletions cut 0 bases from V and 1 base from J, with 12 bases between. There are 15 residues in the CDR3. Here the CDR3 reads CAWSVQGARNTEAFF. The CDR3 DNA reads TGTGCCTGGAGTGTTCAAGGGGCAAGGAACACTGAAGCTTTCTTT. The full variable domain, rest sourced from reference TRBV30 and TRBJ1-1, is SQTIHQWPATLVQPVGSPLSLECTVEGTSNPNLYWYRQAAGRGLQLLFYSVGIGQISSEVPQNLSASRPQDRQFILSSKKLLLSDSGFYLCAWSVQGARNTEAFFGQGTRLTVV.

CDR3 bases: TGTGCCACCCAGTCAAGGGGCGAGCAGTACTTC. It translates to CATQSRGEQYF. The rearrangement joins TRBV5-8 to TRBJ2-7, with D perhaps TRBD1 (5 bases). The CDR3 length is 11 residues. Between the trimmed V and J ends, which lost 9 bases and 6 bases, there was a span of 13 bases. Germline V gene data show CDR1 as SGHTS and CDR2 as YDEGEE.

This clone was seen only once. This chain connects TRBV7-2 to TRBJ1-4, with no clear D. From germline, CDR1 is SGHTA and CDR2 FQGNSA. This CDR3 spans 14 amino acids. Trimming pared 3 bases from V and 3 bases from J, leaving 8 bases between. The CDR3 sequence is CASSFSGPNEKLFF. CDR3 DNA: TGTGCCAGCAGCTTCAGTGGGCCTAATGAAAAACTGTTTTTT.

The chain combines TRBV9 with TRBJ2-1, with 8 positions matching TRBD2. J gave up 5 bases and V 0 bases, and 7 bases lay outside the gene matches. From germline, CDR1 is SGDLS and CDR2 YYNGEE. The CDR3 covers 16 residues. The CDR3 here is CASSVAGSGVNNEQFF. CDR3 in DNA: TGTGCCAGCAGCGTAGCGGGTAGCGGGGTTAACAATGAGCAGTTCTTC. Looking up the rest from reference TRBV9 and TRBJ2-1 gives the full variable domain: DSGVTQTPKHLITATGQRVTLRCSPRSGDLSVYWYQQSLDQGLQFLIQYYNGEERAKGNILERFSAQQFPDLHSELNLSSLELGDSALYFCASSVAGSGVNNEQFFGPGTRLTVL.

The V gene is TRBV30, the J gene TRBJ1-4, with TRBD1 identical over 7 bases. The germline CDR1 and CDR2 sequences are GTSNPN and SVGIG (reference sequence). This CDR3 is built from 15 residues. V was pared by 2 bases and J by 5 bases, with 8 bases of the junction left unmatched. The CDR3 protein is CAWSNPGQKNEKLFF. CDR3 bases: TGTGCCTGGAGTAACCCGGGACAGAAGAATGAAAAACTGTTTTTT.

The chain carries TRBV6-4 and TRBJ2-2, with TRBD1 matching over 8 bases. Germline V gene lookup returns CDR1 MRHNA and CDR2 SNTAGT. The CDR3 is made up of 14 amino acids. With 6 bases clipped from V and 4 bases from J, the junction kept 4 bases outside the gene matches. CDR3 sequence (DNA): TGTGCCAGCAGACGCGACAGGGGCACCGGGGAGCTGTTTTTT. Translation gives CASRRDRGTGELFF.

V usage is TRBV7-2 and J usage is TRBJ1-3, with D tentatively TRBD1 (6 bases). With 3 bases removed from V and 4 bases from J, the gap between germline ends came to 19 bases. This CDR3 comprises 17 residues. Germline V gene sequence: CDR1 SGHTA, CDR2 FQGNSA. The CDR3 loop is CASSFTPGGATGNTIYF. The CDR3 coding sequence is TGTGCCAGCAGCTTTACGCCCGGGGGGGCAACCGGAAACACCATATATTTT.

The CDR3 nucleotides read TGTGCCAGTAGTATAGAAGGGGGCTCCTACAATGAGCAGTTCTTC. The encoded protein is CASSIEGGSYNEQFF. The chain links TRBV19 to TRBJ2-1; the D gene is possibly TRBD1 (6 bases). The CDR3 sequence is 15 residues long. The V gene lost 0 bases and the J gene lost 0 bases, with 6 bases spanning the gap. Germline values: CDR1 LNHDA, CDR2 SQIVND (reference sequence).

This sequence joins TRBV5-1 and TRBJ2-7; a weak D match, TRBD1 (8 bases). V was cut by 4 bases and J by 3 bases, with 17 bases left in between. The CDR3 has 15 residues. Germline V gene data show CDR1 as SGHRS and CDR2 as YFSETQ. As DNA, the CDR3 is TGCGCCAGCAGCGCCGGACAGGGAGGGTACTACGAGCAGTACTTC. Translated, it gives CASSAGQGGYYEQYF. Together with reference TRBV5-1 and TRBJ2-7, the CDR3 gives the full variable domain: KAGVTQTPRYLIKTRGQQVTLSCSPISGHRSVSWYQQTPGQGLQFLFEYFSETQRNKGNFPGRFSGRQFSNSRSEMNVSTLELGDSALYLCASSAGQGGYYEQYFGPGTRLTVT.

This rearrangement joins TRBV29-1 to TRBJ2-1; tentative D call: TRBD1 (6 bases). Germline V CDR1 and CDR2: SQVTM, ANQGSEA. CDR3 length equals 13 residues. V lost 6 bases and J lost 3, with 12 bases in between. The CDR3 loop reads CSVPRGFYNEQFF. CDR3 in DNA: TGCAGCGTGCCGAGGGGGTTCTACAATGAGCAGTTCTTC.

The chain has TRBV9 and TRBJ2-5; 14 bases are a match to TRBD2. Germline-derived CDR1 and CDR2 are SGDLS and YYNGEE. This CDR3 spans 19 amino acids. V was clipped by 4 bases and J by 5 bases; unmatched bases: 16. CDR3 protein: CASSTRGGLAGGRVETQYF. Written as DNA, the CDR3 is TGTGCCAGCAGCACCCGAGGAGGACTAGCGGGGGGTCGAGTTGAGACCCAGTACTTC.

The rearrangement joins TRBV19 to TRBJ2-7; 8 bases fit TRBD1. Trimming took 3 bases from V and 1 from J; bases not matched to a gene: 8. The CDR3 has 16 amino acids. The V gene's germline CDR1 is LNHDA and CDR2 SQIVND (reference sequence). Here the CDR3 reads CASSMSPGGISYEQYF. Written as DNA, the CDR3 is TGTGCCAGTAGTATGTCACCAGGGGGCATTTCCTACGAGCAGTACTTC.

The rearrangement uses TRBV7-2 and TRBJ2-3, with D maybe TRBD2 (6 bases). The CDR3 totals 16 residues. Germline assignment: CDR1 SGHTA and CDR2 FQGNSA. V was cut by 5 bases and J by 4 bases, with 19 bases left in between. The CDR3 sequence is CASSNLGGTVADTQYF. The DNA for the CDR3 is TGTGCCAGCAGCAACTTGGGGGGTACAGTGGCAGATACGCAGTATTTT.

The chain links TRBV5-1 to TRBJ1-6, with 7 positions matching TRBD1. The CDR3 sequence is 17 residues long. With V trimmed by 2 bases and J by 5 bases, 10 bases remained unmatched. The germline V gene has CDR1 SGHRS and CDR2 YFSETQ. CDR3 DNA: TGCGCCAGCAGCTTAGGGATAGGGGGCGCGGATAATTCACCCCTCCACTTT. Residues: CASSLGIGGADNSPLHF.

In DNA, the CDR3 is TGTGCCAGCAGCGCGGGACTATTCTCCTACGAGCAGTACTTC. It is translated as CASSAGLFSYEQYF. The chain employs TRBV9 and TRBJ2-7; 7 bases align to TRBD2. Germline V lookup: CDR1 SGDLS, CDR2 YYNGEE. This CDR3 is 14 amino acids long. After removal of 3 bases from V and 0 bases from J, the junction contained 3 bases not matched to a gene.

This chain links TRBV7-2 with TRBJ1-2; TRBD1 aligns across 7 bases. This CDR3 is 17 amino acids long. The trim removed 5 bases at V and 4 bases at J, leaving 16 bases unmatched. Looked up from germline, CDR1 is SGHTA and CDR2 is FQGNSA. The CDR3 region is CASSQFGQEPLFYGYTF. In nucleotides, the CDR3 is TGTGCCAGCAGCCAATTTGGACAGGAACCCCTTTTCTATGGCTACACCTTC.

The V and J genes are TRBV11-3 and TRBJ1-1; 8 bases fit TRBD1. The germline V gene has CDR1 SGHNT and CDR2 YENEEA. This CDR3 contains 13 residues. V was pared by 5 bases and J by 7 bases, with 6 bases of the junction left unmatched. CDR3 sequence: CASSRQGRDEAFF. CDR3 coding DNA: TGTGCCAGCAGCCGACAGGGGCGGGATGAAGCTTTCTTT.

The V and J genes are TRBV27 and TRBJ1-5; D might be TRBD1 (6 bases). The length of the CDR3 is 15 residues. Germline loops: CDR1 MNHEY, CDR2 SMNVEV (reference sequence). The ends were cut back, 4 bases at V and 5 bases at J, with 15 bases in the middle. This chain's CDR3 is CASSSLQGNHQPQHF. As DNA, the CDR3 is TGTGCCAGCAGTTCCCTACAGGGAAACCATCAGCCCCAGCATTTT.

V and J are TRBV6-5 and TRBJ1-2; TRBD1 agrees at 7 bases. V trimming: 6 bases; J trimming: 7 bases; junction bases outside the gene matches: 14. The germline gives CDR1 MNHEY, CDR2 SVGAGI. The CDR3 runs to 15 residues. The CDR3 region has the DNA TGTGCCAGCAGCGCCCAAGACAGGGTTGAAGGTGGCTACACCTTC. Amino acid sequence: CASSAQDRVEGGYTF.

The chain couples TRBV9 to TRBJ2-3; TRBD2 matches 8 bases. The junction had 14 bases not matched to a gene; V was cut back by 0 bases and J by 5 bases. The germline CDR1 and CDR2 sequences are SGDLS and YYNGEE. CDR3 length: 18 residues. The CDR3 loop reads CASSVASVEGLGRDTQYF. DNA for the CDR3: TGTGCCAGCAGCGTAGCCTCGGTCGAGGGACTAGGTCGAGATACGCAGTATTTT.